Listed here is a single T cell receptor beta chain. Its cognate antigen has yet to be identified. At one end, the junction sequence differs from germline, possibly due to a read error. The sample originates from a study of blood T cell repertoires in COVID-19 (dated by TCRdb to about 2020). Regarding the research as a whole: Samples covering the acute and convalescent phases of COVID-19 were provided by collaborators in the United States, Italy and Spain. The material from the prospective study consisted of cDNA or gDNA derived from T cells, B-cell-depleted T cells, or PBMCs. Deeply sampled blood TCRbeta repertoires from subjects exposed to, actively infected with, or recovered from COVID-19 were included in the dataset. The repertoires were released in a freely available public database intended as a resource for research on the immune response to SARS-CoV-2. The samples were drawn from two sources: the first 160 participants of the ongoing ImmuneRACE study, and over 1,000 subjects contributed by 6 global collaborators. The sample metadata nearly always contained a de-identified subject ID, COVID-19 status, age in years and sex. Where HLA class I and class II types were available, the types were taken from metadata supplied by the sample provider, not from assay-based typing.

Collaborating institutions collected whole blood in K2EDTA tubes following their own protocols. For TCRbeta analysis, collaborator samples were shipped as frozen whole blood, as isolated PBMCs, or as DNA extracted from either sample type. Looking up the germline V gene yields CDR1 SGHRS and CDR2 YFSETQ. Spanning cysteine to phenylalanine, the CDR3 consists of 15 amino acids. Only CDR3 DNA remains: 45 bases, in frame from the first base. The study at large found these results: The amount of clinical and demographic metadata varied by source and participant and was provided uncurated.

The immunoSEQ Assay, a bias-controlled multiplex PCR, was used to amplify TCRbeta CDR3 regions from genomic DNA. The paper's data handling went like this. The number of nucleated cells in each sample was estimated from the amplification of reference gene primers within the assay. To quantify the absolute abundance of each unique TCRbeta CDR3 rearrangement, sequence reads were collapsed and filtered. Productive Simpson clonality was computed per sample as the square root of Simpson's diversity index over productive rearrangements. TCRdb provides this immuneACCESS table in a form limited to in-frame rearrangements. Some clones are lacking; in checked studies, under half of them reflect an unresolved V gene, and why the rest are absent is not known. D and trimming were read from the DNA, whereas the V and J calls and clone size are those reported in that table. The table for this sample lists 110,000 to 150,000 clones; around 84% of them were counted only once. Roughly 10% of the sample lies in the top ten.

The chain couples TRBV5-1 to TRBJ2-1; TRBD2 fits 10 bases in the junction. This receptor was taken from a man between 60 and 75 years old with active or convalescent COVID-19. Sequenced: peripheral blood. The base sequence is TGCGCCACCAGCCCCGGGACTAGCGTCGTCAATGAGCAGTTCTTC. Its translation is CATSPGTSVVNEQFF.